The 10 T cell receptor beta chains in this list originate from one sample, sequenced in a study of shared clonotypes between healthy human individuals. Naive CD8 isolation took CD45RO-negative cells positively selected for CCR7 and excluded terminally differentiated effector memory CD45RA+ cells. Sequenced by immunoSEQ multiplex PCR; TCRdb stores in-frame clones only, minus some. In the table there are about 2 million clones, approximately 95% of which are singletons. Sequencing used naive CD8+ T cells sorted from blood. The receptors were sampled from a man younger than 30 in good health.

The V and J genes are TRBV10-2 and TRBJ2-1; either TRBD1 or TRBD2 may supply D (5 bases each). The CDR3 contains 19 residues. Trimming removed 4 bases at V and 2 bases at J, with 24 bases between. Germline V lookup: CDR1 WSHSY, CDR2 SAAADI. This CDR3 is CASSGIPREPQVTYNEQFF. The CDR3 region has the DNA TGCGCCAGCAGTGGTATACCCCGGGAACCACAGGTAACCTACAATGAGCAGTTCTTC.

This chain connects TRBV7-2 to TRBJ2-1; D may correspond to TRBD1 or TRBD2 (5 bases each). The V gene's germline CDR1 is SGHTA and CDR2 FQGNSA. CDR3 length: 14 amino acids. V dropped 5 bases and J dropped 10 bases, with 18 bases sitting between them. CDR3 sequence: CASSPVGPVPEQFF. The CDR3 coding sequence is TGTGCCAGCAGCCCAGTGGGACCGGTTCCGGAGCAGTTCTTC.

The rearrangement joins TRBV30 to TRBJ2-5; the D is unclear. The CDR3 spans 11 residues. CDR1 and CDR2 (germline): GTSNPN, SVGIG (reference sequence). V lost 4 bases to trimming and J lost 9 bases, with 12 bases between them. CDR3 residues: CAWKLGWAQYF. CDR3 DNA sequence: TGTGCCTGGAAGCTAGGATGGGCCCAGTACTTC.

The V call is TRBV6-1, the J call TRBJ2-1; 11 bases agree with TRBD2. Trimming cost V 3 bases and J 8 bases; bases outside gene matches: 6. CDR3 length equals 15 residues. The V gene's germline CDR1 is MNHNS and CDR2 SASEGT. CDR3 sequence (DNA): TGTGCCAGCAGTGAGGGTAGCGGGGGGGCCGATGAGCAGTTCTTC. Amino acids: CASSEGSGGADEQFF.

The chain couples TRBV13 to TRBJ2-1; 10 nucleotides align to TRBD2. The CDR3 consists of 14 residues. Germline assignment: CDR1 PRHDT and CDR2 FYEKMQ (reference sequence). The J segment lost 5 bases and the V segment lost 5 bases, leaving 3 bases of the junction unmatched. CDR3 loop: CASSEAGGDNEQFF. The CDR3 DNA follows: TGTGCCAGCAGCGAAGCGGGGGGGGACAATGAGCAGTTCTTC.

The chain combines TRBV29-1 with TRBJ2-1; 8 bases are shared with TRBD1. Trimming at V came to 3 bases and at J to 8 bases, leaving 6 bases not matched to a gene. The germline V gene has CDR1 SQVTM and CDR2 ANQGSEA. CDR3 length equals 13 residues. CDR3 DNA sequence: TGCAGCGTTGACGACAGGGGCGCCTATGAGCAGTTCTTC. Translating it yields CSVDDRGAYEQFF.

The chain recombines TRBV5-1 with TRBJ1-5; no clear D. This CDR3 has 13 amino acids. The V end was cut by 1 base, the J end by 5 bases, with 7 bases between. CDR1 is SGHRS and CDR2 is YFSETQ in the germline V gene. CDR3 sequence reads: CASSLWADQPQHF. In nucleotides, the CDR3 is TGCGCCAGCAGCTTGTGGGCGGATCAGCCCCAGCATTTT.

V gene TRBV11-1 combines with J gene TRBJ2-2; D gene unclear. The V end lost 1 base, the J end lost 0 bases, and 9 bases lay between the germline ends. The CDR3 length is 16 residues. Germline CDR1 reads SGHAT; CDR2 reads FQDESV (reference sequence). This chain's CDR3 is CASSLVRLSNTGELFF. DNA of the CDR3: TGTGCCAGCAGCTTAGTAAGATTATCGAACACCGGGGAGCTGTTTTTT.

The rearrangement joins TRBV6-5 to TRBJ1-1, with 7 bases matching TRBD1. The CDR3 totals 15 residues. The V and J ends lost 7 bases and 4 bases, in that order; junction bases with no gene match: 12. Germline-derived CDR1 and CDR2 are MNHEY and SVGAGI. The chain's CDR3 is CASTSLQGLGTEAFF. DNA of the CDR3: TGTGCCAGCACCTCACTACAGGGGCTGGGCACTGAAGCTTTCTTT.

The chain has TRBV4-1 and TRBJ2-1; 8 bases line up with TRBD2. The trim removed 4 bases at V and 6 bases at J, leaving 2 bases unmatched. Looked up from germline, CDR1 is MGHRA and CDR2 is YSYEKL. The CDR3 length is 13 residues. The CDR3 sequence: CASSRGGLNEQFF. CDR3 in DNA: TGCGCCAGCAGCCGCGGGGGGCTCAATGAGCAGTTCTTC.